The 26 T cell receptor beta chains in this list originate from one sample, sequenced in a study of vaccination effects on CD4 cells after COVID-19. These receptors are not linked to any known antigen. Ahead of sequencing, the ViraFEST assay grew antigen-specific CD4+ T cells using viral peptide pools. Culturing for roughly 10 days preceded CD4+ T cell isolation. No vaccinee had earlier SARS-CoV-2 infection, and nucleocapsid antibodies were negative. Profiled with immunoSEQ multiplex PCR; TCRdb holds only in-frame clones, not every one. Among around 63,000 clones listed, 75% were seen once. Sequencing was performed on CD4+ T cells from PBMCs cultured with HCoV-OC43 spike peptides, taken before COVID-19 vaccination. Subset indicated: HCoV-OC43 spike overlapping peptide pool stimulation. The receptors come from a human donor who received a COVID-19 vaccine.

The chain employs TRBV24-1 and TRBJ2-1, with D tentatively TRBD1 or TRBD2 (6 bases each). Germline-derived CDR1 and CDR2 are KGHDR and SFDVKD. The length of the CDR3 is 15 residues. The ends were cut back, 5 bases at V and 3 bases at J, with 13 bases in the middle. The CDR3 protein is CATSVRGASYNEQFF. Written as DNA, the CDR3 is TGTGCCACCAGTGTAAGGGGGGCGAGCTACAATGAGCAGTTCTTC.

This clone has just a few counts. The CDR3 coding sequence is TGTGCCAGCTCACCACCGAGAGGGGACAATGGCGGGGGCTACACCTTC. Its protein product is CASSPPRGDNGGGYTF. The J gene is TRBJ1-2, the V gene TRBV18; maybe TRBD1 (6 bases). The CDR3 runs to 16 residues. Germline V gene sequence: CDR1 KGHSH, CDR2 LQKENI. Trimming took off 0 bases at V and 8 bases at J, with 19 bases between the two ends. Variable domain in full (rest from reference TRBV18 and TRBJ1-2): NAGVMQNPRHLVRRRGQEARLRCSPMKGHSHVYWYRQLPEEGLKFMVYLQKENIIDESGMPKERFSAEFPKEGPSILRIQQVVRGDSAAYFCASSPPRGDNGGGYTFGSGTRLTVV.

V gene TRBV3-1 (or the pseudogene TRBV3-2) combines with J gene TRBJ1-1; D remains ambiguous. The CDR3 runs 16 residues. Germline assignment: CDR1 LGHDT and CDR2 YNNKEL (reference sequence). The ends were cut back, 0 bases at V and 4 bases at J, with 15 bases in the middle. DNA of the CDR3: TGTGCCAGCAGCCAAGAGATGAGGCAGAGGCCCACTGAAGCTTTCTTT. Protein: CASSQEMRQRPTEAFF.

This clone occurred once. J is TRBJ1-2 and V is TRBV6-2 or TRBV6-3, with D possibly being TRBD1 (6 bases). V lost 2 bases and J 4 bases, leaving 11 bases between the germline ends. Germline V gene lookup returns CDR1 MNHEY and CDR2 SVGEGT. The CDR3 spans 14 residues. The CDR3 protein is CASSYIGGLYGYTF. Here the CDR3 DNA reads TGTGCCAGCAGTTACATCGGGGGCCTCTATGGCTACACCTTC.

This rearrangement joins TRBV5-1 to TRBJ1-6; TRBD1 matches at 9 bases. The CDR3 sequence is 17 residues long. Germline V gene sequence: CDR1 SGHRS, CDR2 YFSETQ. Trimming removed 1 base from V and 6 bases from J; junction bases left unmatched: 8. The CDR3 DNA reads as TGCGCCAGCAGCTTGACCACCGGGACAGGGAGTAATTCACCCCTCCACTTT. Translating it yields CASSLTTGTGSNSPLHF.

J is TRBJ1-2 and V is TRBV9; D possibly corresponds to TRBD1 (6 bases). Germline V gene lookup returns CDR1 SGDLS and CDR2 YYNGEE. The CDR3 is 15 amino acids. The V and J ends lost 0 bases and 2 bases respectively, with 11 bases between them. CDR3 DNA sequence: TGTGCCAGCAGCGTAGCGGCAGGGGCGAACTATGGCTACACCTTC. Its translation: CASSVAAGANYGYTF.

The chain recombines TRBV3-1 (or the pseudogene TRBV3-2) with TRBJ2-1; the D is unclear. This CDR3 contains 11 residues. The germline V gene encodes CDR1 LGHDT and CDR2 YNNKEL (reference sequence). Between the trimmed V and J ends, which lost 7 bases and 6 bases, there was a span of 7 bases. The CDR3 DNA reads as TGTGCCAGCATCGGTGGCAATGAGCAGTTCTTC. This translates into CASIGGNEQFF.

The CDR3 is CASSFSGQGVGYTF. The CDR3 DNA sequence: TGTGCCAGCAGCTTCTCAGGACAGGGGGTTGGCTACACCTTC. The rearrangement uses TRBV6-2 or TRBV6-3 and TRBJ1-2; 10 bases match TRBD1. The V segment lost 6 bases and the J segment 7 bases; nucleotides outside the gene matches: 8. The CDR3 runs 14 residues. Per germline, CDR1 MNHEY and CDR2 SVGEGT.

The chain carries TRBV28 and TRBJ1-4; 7 nucleotides match TRBD1. CDR3 length: 14 residues. Germline lookup yields CDR1 MDHEN and CDR2 SYDVKM. The ends lost 6 bases at V and 3 bases at J; junction bases unmatched: 4. The CDR3 DNA is TGTGCCAGCAGGTACAGGGGATCTAATGAAAAACTGTTTTTT. This translates into CASRYRGSNEKLFF. Full variable domain (outside the CDR3, taken from reference TRBV28 and TRBJ1-4): DVKVTQSSRYLVKRTGEKVFLECVQDMDHENMFWYRQDPGLGLRLIYFSYDVKMKEKGDIPEGYSVSREKKERFSLILESASTNQTSMYLCASRYRGSNEKLFFGSGTQLSVL.

V usage is TRBV7-2 and J usage is TRBJ2-5; 13 positions agree with TRBD2. CDR1 and CDR2 (germline): SGHTA, FQGNSA. The CDR3 totals 13 residues. V trimming: 6 bases; J trimming: 7 bases; junction bases outside the gene matches: 2. Here the CDR3 DNA reads TGTGCCAGCAGACGACTAGCGGGGGGGACCCAGTACTTC. This gives the protein CASRRLAGGTQYF.

V usage is TRBV12-3 or TRBV12-4 and J usage is TRBJ1-2, with D uncertain. Trimming removed 2 bases from V and 5 bases from J, with 6 bases in between. This CDR3 contains 12 residues. The CDR3 region is CASSLIGYGYTF. The CDR3 region has the DNA TGTGCCAGCAGTTTAATAGGGTATGGCTACACCTTC.

The chain links TRBV5-5 to TRBJ1-6; 7 nucleotides align to TRBD1. The junction had 7 bases not matched to a gene; V was cut back by 1 base and J by 9 bases. The CDR3 sequence is 15 residues long. Germline V gives CDR1 SGHKS, CDR2 YYEKEE (reference sequence). CDR3 sequence reads: CASSLMGQTFSPLHF. In DNA form, the CDR3 reads TGTGCCAGCAGCTTGATGGGACAGACCTTTTCACCCCTCCACTTT. The variable domain in full, with the rest retrieved from reference TRBV5-5 and TRBJ1-6, is DAGVTQSPTHLIKTRGQQVTLRCSPISGHKSVSWYQQVLGQGPQFIFQYYEKEERGRGNFPDRFSARQFPNYSSELNVNALLLGDSALYLCASSLMGQTFSPLHFGNGTRLTVT.

The chain combines TRBV27 with TRBJ2-3, with D possibly TRBD2 on 5 matching bases. The germline CDR1 and CDR2 sequences are MNHEY and SMNVEV (reference sequence). The CDR3 consists of 14 residues. V lost 3 bases and J 5 bases, leaving 12 bases between the germline ends. The CDR3 region has the DNA TGTGCCAGCAGTTTTGATCCAGGAGGAGATACGCAGTATTTT. This translates into CASSFDPGGDTQYF.

The CDR3 sequence: CASTGTRLTDTQYF. In DNA form, the CDR3 reads TGCGCCAGCACCGGGACTAGGCTCACAGATACGCAGTATTTT. This chain uses TRBV5-1 with TRBJ2-3; 8 bases map to TRBD2. V lost 6 bases and J lost 2; bases outside the gene matches: 5. The CDR3 totals 14 residues. Germline loops: CDR1 SGHRS, CDR2 YFSETQ.

The rearrangement links TRBV11-2 to TRBJ2-7; 9 bases agree with TRBD2. V gave up 0 bases and J gave up 2 bases; unmatched junction bases: 2. This CDR3 contains 15 residues. Germline-derived CDR1 and CDR2 are SGHAT and FQNNGV. CDR3 coding DNA: TGTGCCAGCAGCTTAGAACTAGCGGGTGCCTACGAGCAGTACGTC. Protein: CASSLELAGAYEQYV.

The rearrangement links TRBV6-2 or TRBV6-3 to TRBJ2-3; no firm D call. CDR3 length: 15 residues. Trimming stripped 6 bases from V and 0 bases from J, with 13 bases between. CDR1 and CDR2 (germline): MNHEY, SVGEGT. CDR3 in DNA: TGTGCCAGCAGCCCCGGCTCCCCCAGCACAGATACGCAGTATTTT. Translated, it gives CASSPGSPSTDTQYF.

This clone was seen a few times. The chain uses TRBV19 and TRBJ2-3, with D possibly TRBD1 on 5 matching bases. Germline loops: CDR1 LNHDA, CDR2 SQIVND (reference sequence). V was clipped by 8 bases and J by 3 bases, with 12 bases between them. The CDR3 is made up of 13 amino acids. CDR3 loop: CASYDRSTDTQYF. CDR3 nucleotide sequence: TGTGCCAGTTATGACAGATCGACAGATACGCAGTATTTT. Full variable domain (rest looked up from reference TRBV19 and TRBJ2-3): DGGITQSPKYLFRKEGQNVTLSCEQNLNHDAMYWYRQDPGQGLRLIYYSQIVNDFQKGDIAEGYSVSREKKESFPLTVTSAQKNPTAFYLCASYDRSTDTQYFGPGTRLTVL.

This clone was found once. The chain uses TRBV24-1 and TRBJ2-2; TRBD1 or TRBD2 may be the D gene (5 bases each). The CDR3 is 17 amino acids. Germline V lookup: CDR1 KGHDR, CDR2 SFDVKD. Trimming took 1 base from V and 1 from J, leaving 12 bases between them. CDR3 sequence reads: CATSDFPGPKNTGELFF. CDR3 DNA: TGTGCCACCAGTGATTTCCCGGGACCAAAGAACACCGGGGAGCTGTTTTTT.

The J gene is TRBJ2-7, the V gene TRBV28, with D possibly TRBD1 on 6 matching bases. With 4 bases removed from V and 2 bases from J, the gap between germline ends came to 15 bases. The CDR3 extends over 15 amino acids. Germline loops: CDR1 MDHEN, CDR2 SYDVKM. The CDR3 DNA follows: TGTGCCAGCAGTTCAGGCCACAGGGCACCCTACGAGCAGTACGTC. Amino acid sequence: CASSSGHRAPYEQYV.

This chain uses TRBV5-6 with TRBJ1-2, with D perhaps matching TRBD1 (5 bases). Between the trimmed V and J ends, which lost 4 bases and 0 bases, there was a span of 13 bases. The germline V gene has CDR1 SGHDT and CDR2 YYEEEE. This CDR3 contains 15 residues. DNA of the CDR3: TGTGCCAGCAGCGGCCCGACAGTAGCTAACTATGGCTACACCTTC. It translates to CASSGPTVANYGYTF.

The chain uses TRBV20-1 and TRBJ1-1, with TRBD1 matching over 8 bases. The CDR3 is 14 residues long. Germline trimming cut 3 bases from V and 1 base from J; bases unmatched to any gene: 4. CDR1 is DFQATT and CDR2 is SNEGSKA in the germline V gene (reference sequence). CDR3 residues: CSASDRGWNTEAFF. The CDR3 bases are TGCAGTGCTAGTGACAGGGGTTGGAACACTGAAGCTTTCTTT.

The gene calls are TRBV11-2 and TRBJ1-1; a weak D match, TRBD1 (5 bases). The V end lost 5 bases, the J end lost 0 bases, and 10 bases lay between the germline ends. The CDR3 is 14 residues long. Germline-derived CDR1 and CDR2 are SGHAT and FQNNGV. The CDR3 DNA reads TGTGCCAGCAGCCCGGGGACCTTGAACACTGAAGCTTTCTTT. It is translated as CASSPGTLNTEAFF. The whole variable domain, remainder taken from reference TRBV11-2 and TRBJ1-1, is EAGVAQSPRYKIIEKRQSVAFWCNPISGHATLYWYQQILGQGPKLLIQFQNNGVVDDSQLPKDRFSAERLKGVDSTLKIQPAKLEDSAVYLCASSPGTLNTEAFFGQGTRLTVV.

Only one count was recorded for this clone. This sequence joins TRBV19 and TRBJ1-1; TRBD1 is a possible D gene (5 bases). V was trimmed by 5 bases and J by 5 bases, leaving 12 bases between them. This CDR3 is 13 amino acids long. CDR1 and CDR2 (germline): LNHDA, SQIVND (reference sequence). The CDR3 DNA reads as TGTGCCAGTAGTTTAGGGGCGCAAACTGAAGCTTTCTTT. Translation: CASSLGAQTEAFF.

The chain combines TRBV4-2 with TRBJ2-1, with a weak D call TRBD2 (5 bases). Germline loops: CDR1 LGHNA, CDR2 YNFKEQ. Trimming removed 0 bases from V and 8 bases from J, with 8 bases in between. The CDR3 runs 13 residues. The CDR3 DNA reads TGTGCCAGCAGCCAAGAAGAGGGATATGAGCAGTTCTTC. Its translation is CASSQEEGYEQFF.

This clone appeared a few times. This chain links TRBV7-9 with TRBJ1-4, with 8 bases aligning to TRBD1. The V gene's germline CDR1 is SEHNR and CDR2 FQNEAQ (reference sequence). Germline trimming cut 4 bases from V and 3 bases from J; bases unmatched to any gene: 4. This CDR3 spans 15 amino acids. The CDR3: CASSSGQGSNEKLFF. The CDR3 DNA follows: TGTGCCAGCAGCTCCGGACAGGGTTCTAATGAAAAACTGTTTTTT.

The rearrangement joins TRBV7-3 to TRBJ1-1; unclear D gene. V was cut by 3 bases and J by 1 base, with 6 bases left in between. CDR3 length: 13 amino acids. Looked up from germline, CDR1 is SGHTA and CDR2 is FQGTGA. The CDR3 here is CASSFSGNTEAFF. The CDR3 nucleotides are TGTGCCAGCAGCTTCTCGGGGAACACTGAAGCTTTCTTT.